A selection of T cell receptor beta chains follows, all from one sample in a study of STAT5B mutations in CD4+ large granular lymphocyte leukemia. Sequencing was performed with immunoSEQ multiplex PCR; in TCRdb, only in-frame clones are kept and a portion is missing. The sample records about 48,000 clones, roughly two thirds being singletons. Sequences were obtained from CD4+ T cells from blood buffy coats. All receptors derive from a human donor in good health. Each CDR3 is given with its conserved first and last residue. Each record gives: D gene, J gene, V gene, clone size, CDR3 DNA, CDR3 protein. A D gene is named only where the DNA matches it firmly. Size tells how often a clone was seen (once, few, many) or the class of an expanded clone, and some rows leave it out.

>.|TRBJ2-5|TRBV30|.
TGTGCCTGGAGTGTAAACGGGAAAGAGACCCAGTACTTC
CAWSVNGKETQYF
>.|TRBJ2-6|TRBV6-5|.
TGTGCCAGCAGGGACTCTGGGGCCAACGTCCTGACTTTC
CASRDSGANVLTF
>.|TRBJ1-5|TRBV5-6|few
TGTGCCAGCAGCTTGTTGAGGGGAATAGGGGATCAGCCCCAGCATTTT
CASSLLRGIGDQPQHF
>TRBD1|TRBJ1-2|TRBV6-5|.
TGTGCCAGCAGCCGTACAGGGGGCTTGAACTATGGCTACACCTTC
CASSRTGGLNYGYTF
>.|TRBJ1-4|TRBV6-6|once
TGTGCCAGCAGTTACCCCCCGGACAATGAAAAACTGTTTTTT
CASSYPPDNEKLFF
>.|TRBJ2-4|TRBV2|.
TGTGCCAGCAGTGCCCAAGCCCCTGCGGCGGGGGCCACCAAAAACATTCAGTACTTC
CASSAQAPAAGATKNIQYF
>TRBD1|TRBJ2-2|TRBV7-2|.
TGTGCCAGCAGCTTAGGGACAGGGCCCGGGGAGCTGTTTTTT
CASSLGTGPGELFF
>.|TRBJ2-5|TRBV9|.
TGTGCCAGCAGCGTAGGGGGAACCCAGGGGGAGACCCAGTACTTC
CASSVGGTQGETQYF
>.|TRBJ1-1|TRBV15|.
TGTGCCACCAGCAGGGGGACGATGGGGAGCACTGAAGCTTTCTTT
CATSRGTMGSTEAFF
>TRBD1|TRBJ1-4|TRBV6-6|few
TGTGCCAGCAGCTTCAGGGGGGGGAATGAAAAACTGTTTTTT
CASSFRGGNEKLFF
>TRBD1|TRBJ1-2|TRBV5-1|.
TGCGCCAGCAGCGCCACCGGGACAGGGTCGTATGGCTACACCTTC
CASSATGTGSYGYTF
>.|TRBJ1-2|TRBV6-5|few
TGTGCCAGCAGGGGGCCAGTCTATGGCTACACCTTC
CASRGPVYGYTF
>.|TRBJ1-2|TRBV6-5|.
TGTGCCAGCAGTAGCGGGCAGGGTGGATCTGCCTTC
CASSSGQGGSAF
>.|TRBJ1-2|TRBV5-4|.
TGTGCCAGCAGCTTGGGTACGGGGGCGGGCTATGGCTACACCTTC
CASSLGTGAGYGYTF
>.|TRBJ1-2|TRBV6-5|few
TGTGCCAGCAGTCGGAATGGGGACTATGGCTACACCTTC
CASSRNGDYGYTF
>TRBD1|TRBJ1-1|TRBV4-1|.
TGCGCCAGCAGCCAAGACCCCGGGACAGGGTTCACTGAAGCTTTCTTT
CASSQDPGTGFTEAFF
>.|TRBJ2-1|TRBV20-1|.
TGCAGTGCCAAGAGGAATGAGCAGTTCTTC
CSAKRNEQFF
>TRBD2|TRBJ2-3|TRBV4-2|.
TGTGCCAGCAGCCAAGATTTTAGCGGGGGCACAGATACGCAGTATTTT
CASSQDFSGGTDTQYF
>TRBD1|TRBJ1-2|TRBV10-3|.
TGTGCCATCAGTGAAACAGGGGAGCGCTATGGCTACACCTTC
CAISETGERYGYTF
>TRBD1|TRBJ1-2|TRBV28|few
TGTGCCAGCAGCGTCTCTCTACCGGGACAGGGTTATGGCTACACCTTC
CASSVSLPGQGYGYTF
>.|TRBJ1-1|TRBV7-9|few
TGTGCCAGCAGCTTCGGGGGCATCGACACTGAAGCTTTCTTT
CASSFGGIDTEAFF
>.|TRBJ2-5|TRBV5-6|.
TGTGCCAGCAGCCGTGGGAGACAGCGTAATTCAGAGACCCAGTACTTC
CASSRGRQRNSETQYF
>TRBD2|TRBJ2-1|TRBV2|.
TGTGCCAGCACGGGGAGTACTAGCGGTTACAATGAGCAGTTCTTC
CASTGSTSGYNEQFF
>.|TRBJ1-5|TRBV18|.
TGTGCCAGCTCCCCGACAGGTCCGGGACTTCAGCCCCAGCATTTT
CASSPTGPGLQPQHF
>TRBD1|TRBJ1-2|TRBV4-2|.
TGTGCCAGCAGCCAAATACAGGGGGCCTATGGCTACACCTTC
CASSQIQGAYGYTF
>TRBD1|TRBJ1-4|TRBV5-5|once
TGTGCCAGCAGCTTCCAGGGGGTTAGTGAAAAACTGTTTTTT
CASSFQGVSEKLFF
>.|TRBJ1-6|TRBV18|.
TGTGCCAGCTCACCACCCGGTGGCGGGACAAATAATTCACCCCTCCACTTT
CASSPPGGGTNNSPLHF
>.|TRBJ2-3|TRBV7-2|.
TGTGCCAGCAGCCGGGAACCCCACGATACGCAGTATTTT
CASSREPHDTQYF
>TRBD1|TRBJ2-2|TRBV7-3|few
TGTGCCAGCAGCCCCACCCTTGACAGGGTGTCTACCGGGGAGCTGTTTTTT
CASSPTLDRVSTGELFF
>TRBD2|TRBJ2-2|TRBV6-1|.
TGTGCCAGCAGTGTCCATCCGGGACTAGCGGGGGTTTTGGTCGGGGAGCTGTTTTTT
CASSVHPGLAGVLVGELFF
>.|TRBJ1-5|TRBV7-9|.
TGTGCCAGCAGCATGGACAGCAATCAGCCCCAGCATTTT
CASSMDSNQPQHF
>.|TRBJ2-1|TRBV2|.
TGTGCCAGCAGTGATTTATCCAGGACCAATGAGCAGTTCTTC
CASSDLSRTNEQFF